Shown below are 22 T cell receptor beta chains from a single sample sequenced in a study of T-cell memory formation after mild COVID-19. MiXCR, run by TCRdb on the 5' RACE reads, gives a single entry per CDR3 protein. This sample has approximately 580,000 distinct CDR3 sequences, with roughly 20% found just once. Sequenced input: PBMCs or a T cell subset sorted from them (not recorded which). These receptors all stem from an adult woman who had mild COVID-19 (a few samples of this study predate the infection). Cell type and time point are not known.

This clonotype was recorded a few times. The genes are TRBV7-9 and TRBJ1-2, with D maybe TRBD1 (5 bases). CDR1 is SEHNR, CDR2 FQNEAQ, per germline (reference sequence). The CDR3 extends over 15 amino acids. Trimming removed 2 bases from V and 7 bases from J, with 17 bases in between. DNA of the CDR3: TGTGCCAGCAGCTTAAAACCGGGACTAAGGGGTGGCTACACCTTC. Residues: CASSLKPGLRGGYTF.

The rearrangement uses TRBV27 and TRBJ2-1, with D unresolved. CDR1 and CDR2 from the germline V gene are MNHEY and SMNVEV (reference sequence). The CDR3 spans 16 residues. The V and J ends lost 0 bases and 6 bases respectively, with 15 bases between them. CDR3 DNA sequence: TGTGCCAGCAGTTTATCTCGATCCTGGGCCCCCAATGAGCAGTTCTTC. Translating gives CASSLSRSWAPNEQFF.

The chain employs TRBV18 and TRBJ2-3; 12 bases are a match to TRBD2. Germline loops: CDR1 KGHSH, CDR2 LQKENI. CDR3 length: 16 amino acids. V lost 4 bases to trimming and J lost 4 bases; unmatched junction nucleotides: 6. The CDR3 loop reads CASSQTSGSGADTQYF. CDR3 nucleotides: TGTGCCAGCTCACAGACTAGCGGGAGTGGCGCAGATACGCAGTATTTT.

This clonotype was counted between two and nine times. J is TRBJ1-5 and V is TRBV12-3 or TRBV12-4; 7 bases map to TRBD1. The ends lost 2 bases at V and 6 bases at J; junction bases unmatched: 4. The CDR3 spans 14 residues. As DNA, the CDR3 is TGTGCCAGCAGTTTATTCAGGGGGGCTCAGCCCCAGCATTTT. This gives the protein CASSLFRGAQPQHF.

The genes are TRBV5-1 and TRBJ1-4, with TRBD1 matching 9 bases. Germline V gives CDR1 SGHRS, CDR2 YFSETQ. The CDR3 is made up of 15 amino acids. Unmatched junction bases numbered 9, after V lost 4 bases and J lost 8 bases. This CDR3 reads CASSGRTGEDEKLFF. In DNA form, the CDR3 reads TGCGCCAGCAGCGGGCGGACAGGGGAGGACGAAAAACTGTTTTTT.

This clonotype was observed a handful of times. DNA of the CDR3: TGTGCCAGCAGCTACCCCGGATACGACACTGAAGCTTTCTTT. This encodes CASSYPGYDTEAFF. The chain recombines TRBV7-9 with TRBJ1-1; D gene unclear. CDR3 size: 14 residues. CDR1 SEHNR and CDR2 FQNEAQ come from the germline V gene (reference sequence). Trimming stripped 4 bases from V and 3 bases from J, with 12 bases between.

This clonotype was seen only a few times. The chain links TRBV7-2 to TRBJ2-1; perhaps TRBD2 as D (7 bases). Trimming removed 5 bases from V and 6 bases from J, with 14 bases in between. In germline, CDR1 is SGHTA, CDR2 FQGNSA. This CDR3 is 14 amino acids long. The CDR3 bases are TGTGCCAGCAGCCGGGTAGGGGGGGGCAATGAGCAGTTCTTC. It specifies CASSRVGGGNEQFF.

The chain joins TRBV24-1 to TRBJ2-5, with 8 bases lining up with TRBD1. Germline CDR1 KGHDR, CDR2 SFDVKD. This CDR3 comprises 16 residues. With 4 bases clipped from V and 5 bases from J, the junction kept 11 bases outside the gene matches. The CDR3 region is CATSDSGQGKKETQYF. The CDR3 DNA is TGTGCCACCAGTGACTCTGGACAGGGAAAAAAGGAGACCCAGTACTTC.

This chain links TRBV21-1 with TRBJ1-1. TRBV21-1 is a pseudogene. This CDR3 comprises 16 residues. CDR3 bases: TGTGCCAGCAGAACAGTTACTACAAACGGATGCTCTGAAGCTTTCTTT. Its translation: CASRTVTTNGCSEAFF.

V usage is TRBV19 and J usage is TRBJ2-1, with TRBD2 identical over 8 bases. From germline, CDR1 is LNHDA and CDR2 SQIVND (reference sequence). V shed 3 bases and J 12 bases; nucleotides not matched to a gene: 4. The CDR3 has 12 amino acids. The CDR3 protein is CASSIGGLGQFF. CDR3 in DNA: TGTGCCAGTAGTATTGGGGGACTAGGGCAGTTCTTC.

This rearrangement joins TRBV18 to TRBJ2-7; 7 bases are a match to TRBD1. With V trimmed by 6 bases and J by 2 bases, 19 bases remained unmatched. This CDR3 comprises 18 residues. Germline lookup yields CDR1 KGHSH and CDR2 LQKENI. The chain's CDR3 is CASSQPRTAGTAAYEQYF. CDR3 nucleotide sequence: TGTGCCAGCTCGCAACCGCGTACCGCCGGGACAGCGGCCTACGAGCAGTACTTC. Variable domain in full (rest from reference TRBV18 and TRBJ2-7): NAGVMQNPRHLVRRRGQEARLRCSPMKGHSHVYWYRQLPEEGLKFMVYLQKENIIDESGMPKERFSAEFPKEGPSILRIQQVVRGDSAAYFCASSQPRTAGTAAYEQYFGPGTRLTVT.

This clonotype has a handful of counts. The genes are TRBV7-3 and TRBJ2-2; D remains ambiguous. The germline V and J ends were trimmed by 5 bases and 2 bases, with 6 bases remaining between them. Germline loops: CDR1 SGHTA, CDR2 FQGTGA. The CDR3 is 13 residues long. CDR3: CASSRANTGELFF. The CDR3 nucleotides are TGTGCCAGCAGCCGTGCAAACACCGGGGAGCTGTTTTTT.

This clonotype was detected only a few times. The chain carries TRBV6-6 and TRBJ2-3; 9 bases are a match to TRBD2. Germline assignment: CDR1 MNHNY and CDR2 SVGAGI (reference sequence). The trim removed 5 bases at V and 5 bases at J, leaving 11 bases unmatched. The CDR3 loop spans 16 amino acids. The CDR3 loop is CASSPSHSGGRDTQYF. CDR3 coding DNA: TGTGCCAGCAGTCCCTCCCATAGCGGGGGACGAGATACGCAGTATTTT.

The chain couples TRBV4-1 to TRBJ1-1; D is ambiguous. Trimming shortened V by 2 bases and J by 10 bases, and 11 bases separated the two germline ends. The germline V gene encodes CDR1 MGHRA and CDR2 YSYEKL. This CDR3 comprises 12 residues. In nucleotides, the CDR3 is TGCGCCAGCAGCCAACCAGGTAACGTAGCTTTCTTT. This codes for CASSQPGNVAFF.

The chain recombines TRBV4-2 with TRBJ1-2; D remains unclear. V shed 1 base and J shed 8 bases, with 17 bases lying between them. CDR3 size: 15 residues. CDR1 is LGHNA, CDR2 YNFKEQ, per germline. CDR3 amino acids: CASSQVNSAGKGYTF. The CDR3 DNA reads TGTGCCAGCAGCCAAGTGAATTCAGCTGGAAAGGGCTACACCTTC.

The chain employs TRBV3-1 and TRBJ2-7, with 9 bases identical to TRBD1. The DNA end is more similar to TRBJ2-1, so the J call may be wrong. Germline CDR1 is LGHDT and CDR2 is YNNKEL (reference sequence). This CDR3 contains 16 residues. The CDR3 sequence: CASSWGGTGTYNEQFF. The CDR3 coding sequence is TGTGCCAGCAGCTGGGGGGGGACAGGGACCTACAATGAGCAGTTCTTC.

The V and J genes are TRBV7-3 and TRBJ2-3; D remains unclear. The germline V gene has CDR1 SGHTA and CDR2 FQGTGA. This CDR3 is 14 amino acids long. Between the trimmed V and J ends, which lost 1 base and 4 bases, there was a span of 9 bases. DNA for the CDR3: TGTGCCAGCAGCTTAAGTAGCTATGCAGATACGCAGTATTTT. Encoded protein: CASSLSSYADTQYF.

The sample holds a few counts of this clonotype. CDR3 nucleotide sequence: TGTGCCAGCTCACCGACTTGGGGCACTGAAGCTTTCTTT. Residues: CASSPTWGTEAFF. The V gene is TRBV18, the J gene TRBJ1-1; D gene uncertain. Germline CDR1 and CDR2: KGHSH and LQKENI. Trimming stripped 3 bases from V and 4 bases from J, with 9 bases between. The CDR3 has 13 residues.

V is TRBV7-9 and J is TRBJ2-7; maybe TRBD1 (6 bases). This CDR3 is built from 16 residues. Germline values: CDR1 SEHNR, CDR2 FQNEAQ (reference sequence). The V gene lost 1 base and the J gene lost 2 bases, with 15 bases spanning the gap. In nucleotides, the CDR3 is TGTGCCAGCAGCTTAGGGGGCAGGGGCTACCCCTACGAGCAGTACTTC. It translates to CASSLGGRGYPYEQYF.

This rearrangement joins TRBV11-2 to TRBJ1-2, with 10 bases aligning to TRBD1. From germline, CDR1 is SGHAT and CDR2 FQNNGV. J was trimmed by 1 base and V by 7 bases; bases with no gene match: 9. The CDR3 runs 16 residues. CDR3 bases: TGTGCCAGCACCCCTCTCCGGGACAGGGGTAACTATGGCTACACCTTC. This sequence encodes CASTPLRDRGNYGYTF.

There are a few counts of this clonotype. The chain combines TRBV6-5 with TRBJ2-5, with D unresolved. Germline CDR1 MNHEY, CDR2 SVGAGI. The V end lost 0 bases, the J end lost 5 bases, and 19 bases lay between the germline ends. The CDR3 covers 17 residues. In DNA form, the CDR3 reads TGTGCCAGCAGTTACTCGGGTGTATGGGGTATGGATGAGACCCAGTACTTC. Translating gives CASSYSGVWGMDETQYF.

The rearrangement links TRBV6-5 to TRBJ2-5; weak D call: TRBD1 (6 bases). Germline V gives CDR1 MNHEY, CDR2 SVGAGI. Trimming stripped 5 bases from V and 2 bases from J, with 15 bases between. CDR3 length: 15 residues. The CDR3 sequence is CASSTSGTPQETQYF. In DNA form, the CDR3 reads TGTGCCAGCAGTACCTCCGGGACACCTCAAGAGACCCAGTACTTC.